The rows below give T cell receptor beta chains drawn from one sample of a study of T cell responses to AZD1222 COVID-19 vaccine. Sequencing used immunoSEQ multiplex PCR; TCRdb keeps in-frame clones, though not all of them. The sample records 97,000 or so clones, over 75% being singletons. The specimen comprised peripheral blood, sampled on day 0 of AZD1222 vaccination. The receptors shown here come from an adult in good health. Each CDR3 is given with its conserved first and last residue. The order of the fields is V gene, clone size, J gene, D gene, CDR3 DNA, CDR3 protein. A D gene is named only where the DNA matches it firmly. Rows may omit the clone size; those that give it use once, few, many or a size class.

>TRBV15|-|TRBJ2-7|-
TGTGCCACCAGCAGCTTGGGAGGCGGGAACACCTACGAGCAGTACTTC
CATSSLGGGNTYEQYF
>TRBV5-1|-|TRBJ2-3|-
TGCGCCAGCAGCCCTGGCGTGAGCCTAGATACGCAGTATTTT
CASSPGVSLDTQYF
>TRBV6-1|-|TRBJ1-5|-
TGTGCCAGCAGTTCGGGCCAGCTAAATCAGCCCCAGCATTTT
CASSSGQLNQPQHF
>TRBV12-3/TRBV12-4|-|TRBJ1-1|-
TGTGCCAGCAGTTTGGGGGGACACACTGAAGCTTTCTTT
CASSLGGHTEAFF
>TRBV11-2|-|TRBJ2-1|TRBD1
TGTGCCAGCAGCTTAGGACACGGACAGGGGTTCGATGAGCAGTTCTTC
CASSLGHGQGFDEQFF
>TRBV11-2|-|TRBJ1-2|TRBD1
TGTGCCAGCAGCTTAGTGACAGGGGGCAGCTACACCTTC
CASSLVTGGSYTF
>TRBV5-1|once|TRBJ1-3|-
TGCGCCAGCAGCTTGGAAGACAGAGCCTCTGGAAACACCATATATTTT
CASSLEDRASGNTIYF
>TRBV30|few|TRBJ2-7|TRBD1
TGTGCCTGGAGTGAGGGGGCGCAATACGAGCAGTACTTC
CAWSEGAQYEQYF
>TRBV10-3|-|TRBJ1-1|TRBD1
TGTGCCATCAGTGAGTTAGGACAGGGGAGGAGGAACACTGAAGCTTTCTTT
CAISELGQGRRNTEAFF
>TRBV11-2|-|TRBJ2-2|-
TGTGCCAGCAGCTTAAACAGACTTAACACCGGGGAGCTGTTTTTT
CASSLNRLNTGELFF
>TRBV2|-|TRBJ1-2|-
TGTGCCAGCCGGGACAACTATGGCTACACCTTC
CASRDNYGYTF
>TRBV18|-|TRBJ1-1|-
TGTGCCAGCTCACCACATAAGAACACTGAAGCTTTCTTT
CASSPHKNTEAFF
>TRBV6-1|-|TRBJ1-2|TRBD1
TGTGCCAGCAGTGAAGGGGGACAGGCATACTACTATGGCTACACCTTC
CASSEGGQAYYYGYTF
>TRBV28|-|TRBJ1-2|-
TGTGCCAGCCTGACACGGAACTATGGCTACACCTTC
CASLTRNYGYTF
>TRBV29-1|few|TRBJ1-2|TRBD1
TGCAGCGTTGTGGACAGGGGGCAAGGCTACACCTTC
CSVVDRGQGYTF
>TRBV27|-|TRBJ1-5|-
TGTGCCAATATAGGGAGCAACAATCAGCCCCAGCATTTT
CANIGSNNQPQHF
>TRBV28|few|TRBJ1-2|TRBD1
TGTGCCAGCAGAGGACAGGGGCTTCGCGGCTACACCTTC
CASRGQGLRGYTF
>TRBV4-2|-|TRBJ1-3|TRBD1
TGTGCCAGCAGCCTAGGAGATCCGGACAGGGCCGGAAACACCATATATTTT
CASSLGDPDRAGNTIYF
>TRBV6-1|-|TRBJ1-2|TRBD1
TGTGCCAGCAGTGAAGAGGCAGGGGGACAGTATGGCTACACCTTC
CASSEEAGGQYGYTF
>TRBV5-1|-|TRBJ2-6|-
TGCGCCAGCAGCTTGTGGCAACCGTCTGGGGCCAACGTCCTGACTTTC
CASSLWQPSGANVLTF
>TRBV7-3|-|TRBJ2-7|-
TGTGCCAGCAGCTTGACCTCGAGCTCCTACGAGCAGTACTTC
CASSLTSSSYEQYF
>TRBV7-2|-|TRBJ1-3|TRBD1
TGTGCCAGCAGCTTAGTATGGGACAGATCCATCTCTGGAAACACCATATATTTT
CASSLVWDRSISGNTIYF
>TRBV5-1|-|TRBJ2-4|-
TGCGCCAGCAGCTTCAAAAACATTCAGTACTTC
CASSFKNIQYF
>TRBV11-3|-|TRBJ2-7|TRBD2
TGTGCCAGCAGGAAACTTAGATTCAAACCGGGACTAGTCCCCTACGAGCAGTACTTC
CASRKLRFKPGLVPYEQYF
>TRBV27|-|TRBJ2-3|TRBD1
TGTGCCAGCAGTTCCCCGGCCAGGACAGGGCGAGGGGATACGCAGTATTTT
CASSSPARTGRGDTQYF
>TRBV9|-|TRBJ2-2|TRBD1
TGTGCCAGCAGCCCCGGACAGGGACACACCGGGGAGCTGTTTTTT
CASSPGQGHTGELFF
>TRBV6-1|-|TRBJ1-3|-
TGTGCCAGCAGTGAAGGATGGGACATTAACACCATATATTTT
CASSEGWDINTIYF
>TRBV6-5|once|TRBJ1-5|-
TGTGCCAGTGCTACAGGGACCAATCAGCCCCAGCATTTT
CASATGTNQPQHF
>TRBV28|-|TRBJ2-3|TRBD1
TGTGCCAGCAGTTCCCGACAGGGAGTTTCAGATACGCAGTATTTT
CASSSRQGVSDTQYF
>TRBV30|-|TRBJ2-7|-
TGTGCCTGGAGTGTTCGTTCCGGGCTTTACGAGCAGTACTTC
CAWSVRSGLYEQYF
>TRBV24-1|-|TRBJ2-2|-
TGTGCCACCAGTGTCGGGACATACGCGAACACCGGGGAGCTGTTTTTT
CATSVGTYANTGELFF
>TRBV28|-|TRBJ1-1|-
TGTGCCACCCTCCACCCGTTGAACACTGAAGCTTTCTTT
CATLHPLNTEAFF
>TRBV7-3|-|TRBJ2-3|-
TGTGCCAGCAGCCCCACGGACCTAGATACGCAGTATTTT
CASSPTDLDTQYF
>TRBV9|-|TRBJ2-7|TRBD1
TGTGCCAGCAGCGACGGGACAGGGGACTACGAGCAGTACTTC
CASSDGTGDYEQYF
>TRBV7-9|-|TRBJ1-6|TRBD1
TGTGCCAGCAGCTCTTCACAGGGGAATTCACCCCTCCACTTT
CASSSSQGNSPLHF
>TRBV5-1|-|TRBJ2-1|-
TGCGCCAGCAGCTTGACCCCGGGACTGGATGAGCAGTTCTTC
CASSLTPGLDEQFF
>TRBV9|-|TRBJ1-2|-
TGTGCCAGCAGCGTAGTAACCAGCTATGGCTACACCTTC
CASSVVTSYGYTF
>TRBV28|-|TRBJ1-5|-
TGTGCCAGCAGTTTAGGGTTAAGTCTTCAGCCCCAGCATTTT
CASSLGLSLQPQHF
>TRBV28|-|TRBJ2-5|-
TGTGCCAGCAGTTTATACCACACAGGGAGCGGAGAGACCCAGTACTTC
CASSLYHTGSGETQYF
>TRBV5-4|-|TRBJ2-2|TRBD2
TGTGCCAGCAGCTTGGGAGGACTAGCGGGTGAGACGGGGGAGCTGTTTTTT
CASSLGGLAGETGELFF
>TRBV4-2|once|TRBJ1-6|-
TGTGCCAGCAGCCAAGATCGGCAGGGATCCTATAATTCACCCCTCCACTTT
CASSQDRQGSYNSPLHF
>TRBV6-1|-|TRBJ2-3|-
TGTGCCAGCAGTGAAGATGGGGGGAGCACAGATACGCAGTATTTT
CASSEDGGSTDTQYF
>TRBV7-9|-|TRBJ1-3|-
TGTGCCAGCAGCTGGACCTCTGGAAACACCATATATTTT
CASSWTSGNTIYF
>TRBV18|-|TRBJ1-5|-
TGTGCCAGCTCTCGAGGACGCGGCAGTAGCAATCAGCCCCAGCATTTT
CASSRGRGSSNQPQHF
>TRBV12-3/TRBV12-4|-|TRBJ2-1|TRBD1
TGTGCCAGCAGCCTAGGGACAGGGGAGCAGTTCTTC
CASSLGTGEQFF
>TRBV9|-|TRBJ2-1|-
TGTGCCAGCAGCGTAGGCAGTTTAAATGAGCAGTTCTTC
CASSVGSLNEQFF
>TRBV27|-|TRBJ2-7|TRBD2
TGTGCCAGCAGTTCTCCGGGACTAGCATCCTACGAGCAGTACTTC
CASSSPGLASYEQYF